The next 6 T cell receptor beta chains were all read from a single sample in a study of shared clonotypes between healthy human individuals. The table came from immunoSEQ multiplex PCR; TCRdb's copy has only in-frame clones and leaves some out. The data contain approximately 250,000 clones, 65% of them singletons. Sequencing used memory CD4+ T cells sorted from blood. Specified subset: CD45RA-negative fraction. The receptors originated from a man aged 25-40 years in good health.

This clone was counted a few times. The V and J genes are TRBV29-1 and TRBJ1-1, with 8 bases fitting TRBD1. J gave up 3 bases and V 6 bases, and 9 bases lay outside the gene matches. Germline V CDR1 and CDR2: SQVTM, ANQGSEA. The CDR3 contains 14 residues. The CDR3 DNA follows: TGCAGCGTCGGACAGGGTACCTCGTACACTGAAGCTTTCTTT. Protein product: CSVGQGTSYTEAFF.

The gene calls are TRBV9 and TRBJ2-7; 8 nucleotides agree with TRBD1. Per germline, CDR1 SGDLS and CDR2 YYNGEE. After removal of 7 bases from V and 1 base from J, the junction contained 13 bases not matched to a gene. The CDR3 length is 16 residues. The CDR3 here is CASSVGGQAVSYEQYF. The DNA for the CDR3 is TGTGCCAGCTCCGTTGGGGGACAGGCTGTTTCCTACGAGCAGTACTTC.

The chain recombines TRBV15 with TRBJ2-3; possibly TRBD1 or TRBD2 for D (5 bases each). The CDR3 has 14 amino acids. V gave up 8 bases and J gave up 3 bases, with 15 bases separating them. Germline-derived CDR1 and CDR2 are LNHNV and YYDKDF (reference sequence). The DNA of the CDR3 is TGTGCCACCGGACGGGACGACAGAACAGATACGCAGTATTTT. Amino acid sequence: CATGRDDRTDTQYF.

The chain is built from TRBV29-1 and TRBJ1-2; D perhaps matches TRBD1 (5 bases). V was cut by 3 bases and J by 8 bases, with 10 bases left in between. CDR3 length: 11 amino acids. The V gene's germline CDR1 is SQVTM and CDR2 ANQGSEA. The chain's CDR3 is CSVEAGNGYTF. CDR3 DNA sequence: TGCAGCGTTGAGGCAGGGAACGGCTACACCTTC.

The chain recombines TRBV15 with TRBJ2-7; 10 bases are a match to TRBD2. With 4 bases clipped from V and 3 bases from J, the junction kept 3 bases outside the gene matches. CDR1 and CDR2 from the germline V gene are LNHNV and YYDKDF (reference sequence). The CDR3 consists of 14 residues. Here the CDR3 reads CATSNLAGVYEQYF. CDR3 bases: TGTGCCACCAGCAACCTAGCGGGAGTCTACGAGCAGTACTTC.

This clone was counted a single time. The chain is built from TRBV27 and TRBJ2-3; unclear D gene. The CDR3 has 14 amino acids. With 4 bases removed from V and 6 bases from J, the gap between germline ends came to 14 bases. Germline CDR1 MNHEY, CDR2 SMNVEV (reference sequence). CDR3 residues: CASSYSSPRDTQYF. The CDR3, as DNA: TGTGCCAGCAGTTACTCCTCGCCAAGGGATACGCAGTATTTT.